This T cell receptor beta chain came from a study of blood T cell repertoires in COVID-19. Study information: COVID-19 samples collected from the United States, Italy and Spain covered acute and convalescent phases.

The participants were between roughly 18 and 100 years old and came from 24 US areas. Participants reported their clinical history, and cohort assignment relied on those reports. TCRdb's copy holds only in-frame clones and misses some; the assay was immunoSEQ multiplex PCR. The sample comprises about 220,000 clones, 82% of which are singletons, and about 3.4% rests with the top ten. Germline values: CDR1 MNHEY, CDR2 SVGAGI. The J segment lost 7 bases and the V segment lost 0 bases, leaving 6 bases of the junction unmatched. CDR3 size: 15 residues. This clonotype was sampled from a woman aged 60-70 years who had recovered from COVID-19. Sequencing was done on a sample of PBMCs or T cells enriched from blood (not recorded which). The gene calls are TRBV6-5 and TRBJ1-5, with TRBD1 identical over 7 bases. CDR3 in amino acids: CASSYSRQGGQPQHF. CDR3 nucleotides: TGTGCCAGCAGTTACTCGAGACAGGGTGGACAGCCCCAGCATTTT.